This is a list of T cell receptor beta chains from one sample in a study of OX40 agonist ivuxolimab in advanced cancers. The repertoire was sequenced with immunoSEQ multiplex PCR; TCRdb's copy has only in-frame clones and lacks some. The sample contains 95,000 to 100,000 clones, about 86% of which appear only once. The source was CD4+ or CD8+ T cells sorted from blood, collected in a trial of the OX40 agonist ivuxolimab. These receptors all come from an adult with an advanced solid tumor such as melanoma, head and neck, liver or kidney cancer. Both conserved end residues are part of each CDR3. Each record gives: CDR3 length, D gene, J gene, V gene, clone size, CDR3 DNA, CDR3 protein. D genes are given only for firm matches. Rows give clone size only sometimes, using once, few, many, or a class for an expanded clone.

len: 14; d_gene: TRBD2; j_gene: TRBJ2-1; v_gene: TRBV7-2; abundance: NA; CDR3nt: TGTGCCAGCAGACTAGCGGGAGGAGACAATGAGCAGTTCTTC; CDR3aa: CASRLAGGDNEQFF
len: 15; d_gene: NA; j_gene: TRBJ1-3; v_gene: TRBV28; abundance: NA; CDR3nt: TGTGCCAGCAGCCTCGGCACGGCCTCTGGAAACACCATATATTTT; CDR3aa: CASSLGTASGNTIYF
len: 18; d_gene: NA; j_gene: TRBJ1-5; v_gene: TRBV19; abundance: NA; CDR3nt: TGTGCCAGTAGTGGGGGTCCGTTGGCAGGGATGGGCAATCAGCCCCAGCATTTT; CDR3aa: CASSGGPLAGMGNQPQHF
len: 17; d_gene: TRBD1; j_gene: TRBJ1-6; v_gene: TRBV5-1; abundance: NA; CDR3nt: TGCGCCAGCAGCTTGGTAGGGGGCGCGTCCTATAATTCACCCCTCCACTTT; CDR3aa: CASSLVGGASYNSPLHF
len: 16; d_gene: NA; j_gene: TRBJ1-3; v_gene: TRBV16; abundance: NA; CDR3nt: TGTGCCAGCAGCCCCCGGACAGACCCCTCTGGAAACACCATATATTTT; CDR3aa: CASSPRTDPSGNTIYF
len: 14; d_gene: TRBD2; j_gene: TRBJ2-1; v_gene: TRBV19; abundance: NA; CDR3nt: TGTGCCAGTAATGGGGGGGGCTCCTACAATGAGCAGTTCTTC; CDR3aa: CASNGGGSYNEQFF
len: 15; d_gene: TRBD1; j_gene: TRBJ2-5; v_gene: TRBV11-2; abundance: NA; CDR3nt: TGTGCCAGCAGCTTAGGCGGGACAGGGAGGCAGACCCAGTACTTC; CDR3aa: CASSLGGTGRQTQYF
len: 15; d_gene: NA; j_gene: TRBJ1-1; v_gene: TRBV18; abundance: NA; CDR3nt: TGTGCCAGCTCACCACAGGGAGATAAGAACACTGAAGCTTTCTTT; CDR3aa: CASSPQGDKNTEAFF
len: 14; d_gene: NA; j_gene: TRBJ1-6; v_gene: TRBV6-5; abundance: NA; CDR3nt: TGTGCCAGCAGTGAGCGTGGGCCCAATTCACCCCTCCACTTT; CDR3aa: CASSERGPNSPLHF
len: 15; d_gene: TRBD1; j_gene: TRBJ2-6; v_gene: TRBV2; abundance: NA; CDR3nt: TGTGCCAGCAGAGCGGACAGGTCGGGGGCCAACGTCCTGACTTTC; CDR3aa: CASRADRSGANVLTF
len: 14; d_gene: TRBD1; j_gene: TRBJ1-1; v_gene: TRBV5-5; abundance: NA; CDR3nt: TGTGCCAGCAGCCGTGGAACAGGGGCGGATGAAGCTTTCTTT; CDR3aa: CASSRGTGADEAFF
len: 14; d_gene: TRBD2; j_gene: TRBJ2-3; v_gene: TRBV6-5; abundance: NA; CDR3nt: TGTGCCAGCAGTACTAGCGGGGGCTCAGATACGCAGTATTTT; CDR3aa: CASSTSGGSDTQYF
len: 13; d_gene: NA; j_gene: TRBJ1-1; v_gene: TRBV14; abundance: many; CDR3nt: TGTGCCAGCAGCAAAACAGCAAACACTGAAGCTTTCTTT; CDR3aa: CASSKTANTEAFF
len: 14; d_gene: TRBD1; j_gene: TRBJ1-2; v_gene: TRBV5-1; abundance: NA; CDR3nt: TGCGCCAGCGCTAGAGACAGGGGGCTGGGAGGCTACACCTTC; CDR3aa: CASARDRGLGGYTF
len: 15; d_gene: TRBD1; j_gene: TRBJ2-7; v_gene: TRBV6-5; abundance: NA; CDR3nt: TGTGCCAGCAGTTACTCGAAACAGGGGACCTACGAGCAGTACTTC; CDR3aa: CASSYSKQGTYEQYF
len: 15; d_gene: TRBD1; j_gene: TRBJ1-5; v_gene: TRBV28; abundance: NA; CDR3nt: TGTGCCAGCAGCTTTCAAGGGGGCCGAGGTCAGCCCCAGCATTTT; CDR3aa: CASSFQGGRGQPQHF
len: 15; d_gene: NA; j_gene: TRBJ2-7; v_gene: TRBV6-4; abundance: NA; CDR3nt: TGTGCCAGCAGTGACTCGGGACCGTGCTCCTACGAGCAGTACTTC; CDR3aa: CASSDSGPCSYEQYF
len: 13; d_gene: NA; j_gene: TRBJ2-3; v_gene: TRBV7-3; abundance: NA; CDR3nt: TGTGCCAGCAGCTGGACTGGGCGAGATACGCAGTATTTT; CDR3aa: CASSWTGRDTQYF
len: 16; d_gene: NA; j_gene: TRBJ2-5; v_gene: TRBV7-3; abundance: NA; CDR3nt: TGTGCCAGCAGCCCAACGGGACTTTCAGGGGCAGAGACCCAGTACTTC; CDR3aa: CASSPTGLSGAETQYF
len: 12; d_gene: NA; j_gene: TRBJ1-6; v_gene: TRBV25-1; abundance: NA; CDR3nt: TGTGCCAGCAGTGGTCCCGGGGAGTCCCTCCACTTT; CDR3aa: CASSGPGESLHF
len: 14; d_gene: TRBD1; j_gene: TRBJ2-5; v_gene: TRBV2; abundance: NA; CDR3nt: TGTGCCAGCATCCGGGACAGGGGGCTTGAGACCCAGTACTTC; CDR3aa: CASIRDRGLETQYF
len: 14; d_gene: NA; j_gene: TRBJ1-5; v_gene: TRBV9; abundance: NA; CDR3nt: TGTGCCAGCAGCGTAGGCTGGGGGAAACAGCCCCAGCATTTT; CDR3aa: CASSVGWGKQPQHF
len: 16; d_gene: TRBD2; j_gene: TRBJ2-5; v_gene: TRBV28; abundance: NA; CDR3nt: TGTGCCAGCAGATGGGGTCAAGCGGGGGGTCAAGAGACCCAGTACTTC; CDR3aa: CASRWGQAGGQETQYF
len: 14; d_gene: NA; j_gene: TRBJ2-3; v_gene: TRBV11-2; abundance: NA; CDR3nt: TGTGCCAGCAGCCGGGGACTCGGCACAGATACGCAGTATTTT; CDR3aa: CASSRGLGTDTQYF
len: 14; d_gene: NA; j_gene: TRBJ1-5; v_gene: TRBV5-4; abundance: NA; CDR3nt: TGTGCCAGCAGCTTGTCAGGGTCACATCAGCCCCAGCATTTT; CDR3aa: CASSLSGSHQPQHF
len: 16; d_gene: NA; j_gene: TRBJ2-2; v_gene: TRBV7-6; abundance: once; CDR3nt: TGTGCCAGCAGCCGAAGGGGCAGCGGGAACACCGGGGAGCTGTTTTTT; CDR3aa: CASSRRGSGNTGELFF
len: 13; d_gene: NA; j_gene: TRBJ2-3; v_gene: TRBV29-1; abundance: NA; CDR3nt: TGCAGCGTTAAGGAGACTAGGCCCGATACGCAGTATTTT; CDR3aa: CSVKETRPDTQYF
len: 20; d_gene: TRBD2; j_gene: TRBJ2-2; v_gene: TRBV14; abundance: once; CDR3nt: TGTGCCAGCAGCCAAAAATCAAGTGTACTAGCGGGAGTCGTGGGCGGGGAGCTGTTTTTT; CDR3aa: CASSQKSSVLAGVVGGELFF
len: 18; d_gene: TRBD1; j_gene: TRBJ2-2; v_gene: TRBV18; abundance: NA; CDR3nt: TGTGCCAGCTCTTTTTTTGGACAGGACGGGGTTAACACCGGGGAGCTGTTTTTT; CDR3aa: CASSFFGQDGVNTGELFF
len: 11; d_gene: NA; j_gene: TRBJ2-7; v_gene: TRBV6-6; abundance: NA; CDR3nt: TGTGCCAGCAGTTACCGGGACGCGCAGTACTTC; CDR3aa: CASSYRDAQYF
len: 16; d_gene: TRBD1; j_gene: TRBJ2-7; v_gene: TRBV18; abundance: NA; CDR3nt: TGTGCCAGCTCACCACTGGCGCAGGGGGACTCCTACGAGCAGTACTTC; CDR3aa: CASSPLAQGDSYEQYF
len: 12; d_gene: NA; j_gene: TRBJ2-7; v_gene: TRBV30; abundance: NA; CDR3nt: TGTGCCTGGAACACCCAGGGCTACGAGCAGTACTTC; CDR3aa: CAWNTQGYEQYF